The source of this T cell receptor beta chain is a study of CXCR3-negative and CXCR3-positive naive CD8 T cells (dated by TCRdb to about 2019). Study-wide context: In total, roughly 140 million TRB reads were obtained, which works out to roughly 1.5 +/- 0.3 million reads per library. The diversity and physicochemical repertoire analyses included more than nine donors pooled from two independent experiments. TRBV-TRBJ cluster analysis included naive subsets from 5 donors and memory cells from 3 donors.

CDR1 and CDR2 were assigned from the germline V gene (reference sequence) as LGHDT and YNNKEL. From the cysteine through the phenylalanine, the CDR3 covers 16 amino acids. DNA was not recorded. Each CD8+ T cell subset was flow-sorted in triplicate, and 250,000 to 350,000 cells per subset were placed directly into RLT lysis buffer. Naive CD8+ T cells were defined stringently as CD45RO-CCR7+CD27+CD95- to exclude memory contaminants. Using standard density gradient centrifugation, peripheral blood mononuclear cells were isolated from buffy coats. A FACSAria III was used to flow-sort naive CD8+ T cells into CXCR3-negative and CXCR3-positive populations. An RNeasy Mini Kit was used to extract total RNA from the sorted cells. Regarding this clonotype: The antigen it recognizes is unknown.

TCRdb names NextSeq 550 as the instrument used. The Human TCR Profiling Kit (MiLaboratory) was used to prepare UMI-labeled 5' RACE TRB cDNA libraries. cDNA synthesis used the entire amount of extracted RNA, and PCR amplification then used the entire amount of cDNA produced. The libraries were made side by side, with each library going through the same number of PCR cycles. From the authors' description of their analysis: With a minimum of two reads required per UMI, MIGEC and MiXCR pulled out about 50,000 +/- 10,000 unique UMI-labeled TRB cDNA molecules from each library. On average, each library contained roughly 40,000 +/- 10,000 functional in-frame TRB CDR3 nucleotide clonotypes without stop codons. After downsampling to 5000 UMI-labeled TRB molecules per sample, diversity metrics such as normalized Shannon-Wiener and Chao1 were calculated in VDJtools. VDJtools computed clonotype-size-weighted physicochemical properties of the central five CDR3 residues: interaction energy, strength, volume and Kidera factor 4. TCRdb reprocessed the reads; each CDR3 protein sequence makes one entry, and DNA is unavailable. Here the V and J calls rest on TCRdb's processing, not on the authors' analysis. This sample's table carries 100,000 to 150,000 distinct CDR3 sequences. The ten largest clones add up to approximately 0.3% of the sample.

Study-wide findings and limitations: Surface CD5, linked to self-reactivity in mice, was comparable between naive subsets; TCR interaction strength was therefore also inferred from TRB CDR3 physicochemical properties. TRB CDR3s from CXCR3-positive naive cells showed higher hydrophobicity (lower Kidera factor 4), lower energy, and higher strength and volume indices than CXCR3-negative naive cells. Freshly isolated PBMCs were used for most assays because CXCR3 expression went down partially after cryopreservation. Similar TRBV-TRBJ usage was shown by naive CXCR3-negative and CXCR3-positive cells from the same donor, whereas distinct patterns were shown by memory cells. Both naive subsets had comparably high repertoire diversity, while memory CD8+ T cells had much lower repertoire diversity.

Sequences were obtained from naive CXCR3- CD8+ T cells from blood. This specimen's cell subset or site label, per the study, means: CD45RO-CCR7+CD27+CD95- naive CD8+ T cells lacking CXCR3 (TNR3-). The TCR was taken from a human donor in good health. Some clones in this sample may be carry-over from other donors' samples. In this chain, TRBV3-1 is recombined with TRBJ2-7. The CDR3 is CASSHDRGGGSYEQYF.